A single sample is the source of the 3 T cell receptor beta chains below, sequenced in a study of blood T cell repertoires in COVID-19. The repertoire was sequenced with immunoSEQ multiplex PCR; TCRdb's copy has only in-frame clones and lacks some. Of about 200,000 clones in the sample, around nine tenths are singletons; the top ten hold 18%. The sequencing sample was made of peripheral blood. These receptors were taken from a man aged 50-59 years with COVID-19, enrolled during active disease.

The chain combines TRBV5-4 with TRBJ2-3; TRBD1 matches 11 bases. Germline CDR1 reads SGHNT; CDR2 reads YYREEE (reference sequence). This CDR3 comprises 17 residues. V lost 5 bases to trimming and J lost 5 bases; unmatched junction nucleotides: 13. This CDR3 is CASSRGTDRGRGDTQYF. The CDR3 DNA is TGTGCCAGCAGTAGGGGAACGGACAGGGGGCGCGGAGATACGCAGTATTTT. The variable domain in full, completed from reference TRBV5-4 and TRBJ2-3, reads ETGVTQSPTHLIKTRGQQVTLRCSSQSGHNTVSWYQQALGQGPQFIFQYYREEENGRGNFPPRFSGLQFPNYSSELNVNALELDDSALYLCASSRGTDRGRGDTQYFGPGTRLTVL.

In regard to this clone: A junction boundary mismatches the germline segment, possibly from a read error. This rearrangement joins TRBV3-1 (or the pseudogene TRBV3-2) to TRBJ2-3, with D possibly TRBD2 on 6 matching bases. Germline CDR1 is LGHDT and CDR2 is YNNKEL (reference sequence). This CDR3 region has 14 residues. The CDR3, as DNA: TGTGCCAGCAGCCAAACAGTCGTGGGGGGTACGCGGAATTTT. Protein: CASSQTVVGGTRNF.

This chain connects TRBV28 to TRBJ1-2; 9 positions agree with TRBD1. J lost 7 bases, V lost 6 bases, and 3 bases had no gene match. The CDR3 is 12 residues long. The germline gives CDR1 MDHEN, CDR2 SYDVKM. The CDR3 coding sequence is TGTGCCAGCAGCAGGACAGGGGTTGGCTACACCTTC. Translation gives CASSRTGVGYTF.